This TCR beta chain was found in a study of cytomegalovirus exposure and HLA in healthy donors. Study findings and constraints: Researchers counted around 150 TCR beta chains as cytomegalovirus-associated.

CDR1 SGDLS and CDR2 YYNGEE come from the germline V gene. The germline V and J ends were trimmed by 0 bases and 4 bases, with 3 bases remaining between them. The CDR3 spans 12 residues. Both 60 Vbeta primers and 13 Jbeta primers went into the PCR. Data came from immunoSEQ multiplex PCR; TCRdb stores just in-frame clones and leaves some out. The sample records roughly 180,000 clones, 82% being singletons. Remarks on this clone: Its antigen is still unknown.

V and J are TRBV9 and TRBJ2-3; D is unresolved. Sequencing was carried out using PBMCs. The receptor comes from a man between 40 and 49 years old in good health and CMV-seronegative. The DNA for the CDR3 is TGTGCCAGCAGCGTAGCGTCAGATACGCAGTATTTT. Encoded protein: CASSVASDTQYF.